This T cell receptor beta chain appears in the sequencing data of a study of T cell responses to AZD1222 COVID-19 vaccine. In the case of this clone: Its target is not known.

Trimming stripped 5 bases from V and 2 bases from J, with 13 bases between. Per germline, CDR1 SGHTA and CDR2 FQGNSA. This CDR3 is 15 amino acids long. Generated by immunoSEQ multiplex PCR, the TCRdb table keeps only in-frame clones and is missing some. The sample lists approximately 100,000 clones; roughly 85% were seen once. Study-wide results and limits: Sampled repertoires all dated from after the peak T cell response.

The chain uses TRBV7-2 and TRBJ1-3; a weak D match, TRBD1 (5 bases). The sample was peripheral blood, taken 28 days after the second AZD1222 dose. The origin of this receptor is an adult who received the AZD1222 COVID-19 vaccine. Written as DNA, the CDR3 is TGTGCCAGCAGCCCCCGGACAACTCCTGGAAACACCATATATTTT. The encoded protein is CASSPRTTPGNTIYF.